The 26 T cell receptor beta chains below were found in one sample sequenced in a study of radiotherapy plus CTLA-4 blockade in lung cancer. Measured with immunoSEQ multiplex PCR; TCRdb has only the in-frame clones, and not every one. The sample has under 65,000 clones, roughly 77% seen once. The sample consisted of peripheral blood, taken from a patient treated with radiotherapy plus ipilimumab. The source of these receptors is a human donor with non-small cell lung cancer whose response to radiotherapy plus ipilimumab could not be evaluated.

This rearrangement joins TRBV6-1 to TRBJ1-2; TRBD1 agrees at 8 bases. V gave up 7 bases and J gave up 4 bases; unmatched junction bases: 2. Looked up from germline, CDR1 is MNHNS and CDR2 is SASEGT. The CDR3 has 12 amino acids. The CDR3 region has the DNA TGTGCCAGCATTGACAGGGGCTATGGCTACACCTTC. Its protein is CASIDRGYGYTF.

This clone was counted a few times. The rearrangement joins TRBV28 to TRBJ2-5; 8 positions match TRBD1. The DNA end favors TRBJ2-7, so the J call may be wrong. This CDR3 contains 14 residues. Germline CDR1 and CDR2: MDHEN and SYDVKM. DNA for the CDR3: TGTGCCAGCAGTTTAGACAGGGGATCCTACGAGCAGTACTTC. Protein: CASSLDRGSYEQYF.

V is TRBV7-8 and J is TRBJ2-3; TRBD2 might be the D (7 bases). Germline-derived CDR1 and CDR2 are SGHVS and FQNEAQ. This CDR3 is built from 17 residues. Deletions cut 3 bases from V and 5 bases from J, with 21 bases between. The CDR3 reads CASSLDTRTASGDTQYF. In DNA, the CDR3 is TGTGCCAGCAGCTTGGATACTCGGACAGCTAGCGGAGATACGCAGTATTTT. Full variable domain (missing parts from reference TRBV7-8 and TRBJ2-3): GAGVSQSPRYKVAKRGQDVALRCDPISGHVSLFWYQQALGQGPEFLTYFQNEAQLDKSGLPSDRFFAERPEGSVSTLKIQRTQQEDSAVYLCASSLDTRTASGDTQYFGPGTRLTVL.

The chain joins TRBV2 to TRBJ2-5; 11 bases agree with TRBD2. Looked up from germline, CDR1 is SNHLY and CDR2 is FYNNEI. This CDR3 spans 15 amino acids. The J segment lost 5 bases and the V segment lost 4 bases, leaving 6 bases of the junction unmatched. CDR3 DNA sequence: TGTGCCAGCAGTGCCCTACTAGCGGGGGCTGAGACCCAGTACTTC. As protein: CASSALLAGAETQYF.

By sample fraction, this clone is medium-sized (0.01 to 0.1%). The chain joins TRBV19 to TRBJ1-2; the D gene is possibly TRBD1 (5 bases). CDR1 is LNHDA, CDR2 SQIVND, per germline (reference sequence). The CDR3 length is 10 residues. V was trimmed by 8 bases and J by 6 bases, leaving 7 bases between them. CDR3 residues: CASGGNGYTF. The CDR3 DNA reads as TGTGCCAGTGGGGGGAATGGCTACACCTTC.

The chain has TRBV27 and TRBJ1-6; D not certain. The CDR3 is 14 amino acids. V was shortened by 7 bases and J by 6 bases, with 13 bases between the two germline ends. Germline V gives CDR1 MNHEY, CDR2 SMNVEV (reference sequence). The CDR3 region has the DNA TGTGCCAGCACCCCTCTCCCTCTTAATTCACCCCTCCACTTT. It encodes CASTPLPLNSPLHF.

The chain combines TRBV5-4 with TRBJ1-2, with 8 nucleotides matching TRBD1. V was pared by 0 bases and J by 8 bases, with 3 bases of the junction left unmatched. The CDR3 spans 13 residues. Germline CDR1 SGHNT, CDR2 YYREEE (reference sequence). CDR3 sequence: CASSLDRGRGYTF. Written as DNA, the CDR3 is TGTGCCAGCAGCTTGGACAGGGGGAGAGGCTACACCTTC.

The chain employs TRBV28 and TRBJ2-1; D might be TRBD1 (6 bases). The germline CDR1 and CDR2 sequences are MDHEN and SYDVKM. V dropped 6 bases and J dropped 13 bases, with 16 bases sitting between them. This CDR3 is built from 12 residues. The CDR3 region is CASRSTGTPQFF. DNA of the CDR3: TGTGCCAGCAGATCCACAGGGACCCCCCAGTTCTTC.

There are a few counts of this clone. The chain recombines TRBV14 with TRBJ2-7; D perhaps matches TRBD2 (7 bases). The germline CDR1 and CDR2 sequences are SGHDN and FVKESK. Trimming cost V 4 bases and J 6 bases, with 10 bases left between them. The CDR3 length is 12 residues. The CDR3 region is CASSRAGAEQYF. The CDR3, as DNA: TGTGCCAGCAGCCGGGCGGGGGCCGAGCAGTACTTC.

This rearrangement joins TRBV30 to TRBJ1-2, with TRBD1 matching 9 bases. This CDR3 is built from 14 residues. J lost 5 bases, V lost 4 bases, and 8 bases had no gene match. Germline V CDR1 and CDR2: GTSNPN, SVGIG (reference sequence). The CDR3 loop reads CAWTGTGTRYGYTF. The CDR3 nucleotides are TGTGCCTGGACAGGGACAGGGACTCGGTATGGCTACACCTTC.

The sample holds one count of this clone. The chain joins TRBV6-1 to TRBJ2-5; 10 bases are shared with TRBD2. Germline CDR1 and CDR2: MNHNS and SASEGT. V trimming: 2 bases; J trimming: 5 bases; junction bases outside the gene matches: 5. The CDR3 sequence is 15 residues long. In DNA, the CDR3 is TGTGCCAGCAGTGAATACGGGACTAGCGTTGAGACCCAGTACTTC. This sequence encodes CASSEYGTSVETQYF.

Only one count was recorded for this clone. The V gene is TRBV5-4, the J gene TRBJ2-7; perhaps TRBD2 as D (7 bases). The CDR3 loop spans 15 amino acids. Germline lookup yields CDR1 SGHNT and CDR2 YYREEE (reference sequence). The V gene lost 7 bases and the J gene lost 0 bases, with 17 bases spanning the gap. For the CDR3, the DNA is TGTGCCAGCTCCAACGGGGGGCCAGTCTCCTACGAGCAGTACTTC. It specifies CASSNGGPVSYEQYF.

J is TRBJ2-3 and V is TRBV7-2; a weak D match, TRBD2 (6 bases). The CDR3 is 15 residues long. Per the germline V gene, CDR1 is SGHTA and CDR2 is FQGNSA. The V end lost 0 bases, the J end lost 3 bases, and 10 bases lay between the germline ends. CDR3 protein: CASSLAGGWTDTQYF. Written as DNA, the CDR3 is TGTGCCAGCAGCTTAGCGGGGGGATGGACAGATACGCAGTATTTT.

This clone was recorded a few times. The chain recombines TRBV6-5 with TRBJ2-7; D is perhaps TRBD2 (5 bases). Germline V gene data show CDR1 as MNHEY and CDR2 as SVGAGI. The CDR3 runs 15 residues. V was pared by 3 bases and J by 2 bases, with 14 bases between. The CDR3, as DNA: TGTGCCAGCAGTTATTCGATCGGGGATACCTACGAGCAGTACTTC. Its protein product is CASSYSIGDTYEQYF.

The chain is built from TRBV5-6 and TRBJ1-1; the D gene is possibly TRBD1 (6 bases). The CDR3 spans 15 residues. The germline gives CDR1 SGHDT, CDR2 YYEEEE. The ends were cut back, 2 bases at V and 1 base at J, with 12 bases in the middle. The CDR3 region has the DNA TGTGCCAGCAGCTTTGATCGAGGGGGGAACACTGAAGCTTTCTTT. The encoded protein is CASSFDRGGNTEAFF. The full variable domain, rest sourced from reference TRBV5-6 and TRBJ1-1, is DAGVTQSPTHLIKTRGQQVTLRCSPKSGHDTVSWYQQALGQGPQFIFQYYEEEERQRGNFPDRFSGHQFPNYSSELNVNALLLGDSALYLCASSFDRGGNTEAFFGQGTRLTVV.

CDR3 sequence (DNA): TGTGCCAGCAGACAAAACCAGGGTTCACCCCTCCACTTT. It yields the protein CASRQNQGSPLHF. The genes are TRBV6-6 and TRBJ1-6; perhaps TRBD1 as D (5 bases). The CDR3 is 13 amino acids. Germline V CDR1 and CDR2: MNHNY, SVGAGI (reference sequence). Trimming stripped 6 bases from V and 9 bases from J, with 12 bases between.

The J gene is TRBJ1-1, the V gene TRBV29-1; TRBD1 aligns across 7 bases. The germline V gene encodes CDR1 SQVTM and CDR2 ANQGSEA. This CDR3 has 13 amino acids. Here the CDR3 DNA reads TGCACCCCCGGACAGGCAGAGAACACTGAAGCTTTCTTT. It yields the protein CTPGQAENTEAFF.

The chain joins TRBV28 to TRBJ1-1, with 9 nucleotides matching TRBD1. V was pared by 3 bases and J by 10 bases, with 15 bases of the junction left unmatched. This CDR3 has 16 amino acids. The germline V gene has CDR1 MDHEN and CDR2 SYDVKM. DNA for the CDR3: TGTGCCAGCAGTTTGTCCGGGACAGGGATACCCGGGGGAGCTTTCTTT. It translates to CASSLSGTGIPGGAFF.

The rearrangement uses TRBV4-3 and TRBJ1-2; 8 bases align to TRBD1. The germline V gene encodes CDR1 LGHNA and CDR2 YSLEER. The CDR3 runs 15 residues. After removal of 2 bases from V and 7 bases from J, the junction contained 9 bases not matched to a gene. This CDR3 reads CASSQLDRETGGYTF. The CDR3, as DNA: TGCGCCAGCAGCCAACTGGACAGGGAAACCGGTGGCTACACCTTC.

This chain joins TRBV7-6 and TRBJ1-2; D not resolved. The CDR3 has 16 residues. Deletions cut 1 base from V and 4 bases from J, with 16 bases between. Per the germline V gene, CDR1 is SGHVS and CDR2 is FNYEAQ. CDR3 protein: CASSLVSGSGTYGYTF. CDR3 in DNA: TGTGCCAGCAGCTTAGTGTCGGGATCTGGCACCTATGGCTACACCTTC. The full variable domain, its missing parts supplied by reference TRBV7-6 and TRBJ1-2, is GAGVSQSPRYKVTKRGQDVALRCDPISGHVSLYWYRQALGQGPEFLTYFNYEAQQDKSGLPNDRFSAERPEGSISTLTIQRTEQRDSAMYRCASSLVSGSGTYGYTFGSGTRLTVV.

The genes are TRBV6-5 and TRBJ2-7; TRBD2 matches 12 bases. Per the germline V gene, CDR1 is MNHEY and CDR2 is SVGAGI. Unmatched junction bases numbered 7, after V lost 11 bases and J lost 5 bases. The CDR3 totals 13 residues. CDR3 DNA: TGTGCCGTATCGGGACTAGCGGGCCACGAGCAGTACTTC. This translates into CAVSGLAGHEQYF.

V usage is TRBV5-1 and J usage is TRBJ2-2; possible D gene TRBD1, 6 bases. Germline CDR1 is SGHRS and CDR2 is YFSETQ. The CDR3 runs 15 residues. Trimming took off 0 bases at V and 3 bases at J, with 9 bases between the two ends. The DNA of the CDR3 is TGCGCCAGCAGCTTGGAGGGGACATACACCGGGGAGCTGTTTTTT. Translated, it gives CASSLEGTYTGELFF. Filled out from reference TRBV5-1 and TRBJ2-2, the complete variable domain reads KAGVTQTPRYLIKTRGQQVTLSCSPISGHRSVSWYQQTPGQGLQFLFEYFSETQRNKGNFPGRFSGRQFSNSRSEMNVSTLELGDSALYLCASSLEGTYTGELFFGEGSRLTVL.

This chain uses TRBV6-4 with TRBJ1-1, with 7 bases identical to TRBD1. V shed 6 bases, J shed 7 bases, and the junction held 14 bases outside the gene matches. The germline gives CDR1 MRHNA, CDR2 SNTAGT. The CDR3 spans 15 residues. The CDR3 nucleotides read TGTGCCAGCAGAAGACAGGGAGCAGCCGACGGTGAAGCTTTCTTT. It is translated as CASRRQGAADGEAFF.

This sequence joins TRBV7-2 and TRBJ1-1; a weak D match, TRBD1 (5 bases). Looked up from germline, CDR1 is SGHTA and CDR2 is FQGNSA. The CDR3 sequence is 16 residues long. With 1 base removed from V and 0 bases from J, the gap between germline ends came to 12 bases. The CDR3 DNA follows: TGTGCCAGCAGCTTAGACGCGGGACGGCTGAACACTGAAGCTTTCTTT. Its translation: CASSLDAGRLNTEAFF. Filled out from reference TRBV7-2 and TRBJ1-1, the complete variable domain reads GAGVSQSPSNKVTEKGKDVELRCDPISGHTALYWYRQSLGQGLEFLIYFQGNSAPDKSGLPSDRFSAERTGGSVSTLTIQRTQQEDSAVYLCASSLDAGRLNTEAFFGQGTRLTVV.

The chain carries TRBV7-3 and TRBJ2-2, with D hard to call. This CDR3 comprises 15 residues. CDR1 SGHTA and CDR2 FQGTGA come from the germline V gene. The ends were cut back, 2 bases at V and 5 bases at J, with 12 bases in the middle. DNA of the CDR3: TGTGCCAGCAGCTTATCCGGAGTCGGGACCGGGGAGCTGTTTTTT. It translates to CASSLSGVGTGELFF.

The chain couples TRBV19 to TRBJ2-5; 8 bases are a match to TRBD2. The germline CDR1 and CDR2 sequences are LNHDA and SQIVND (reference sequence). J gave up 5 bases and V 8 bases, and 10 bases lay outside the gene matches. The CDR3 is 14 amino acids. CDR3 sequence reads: CASSSGGGPETQYF. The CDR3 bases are TGTGCCAGTTCATCCGGGGGGGGCCCCGAGACCCAGTACTTC.